Listed below are T cell receptor beta chains from one sample, sequenced in a study of identical twins. Each CDR3 protein is one row after TCRdb ran MiXCR on the 5' RACE reads. The top ten clones hold 13% to 15% of a sample with approximately 210,000 distinct CDR3 sequences, under 8.5% of them seen once. A further study also used this sample, focusing on T cells expressing NK-cell markers.

Sequencing was done on a sample of CD8+ T cells sorted from blood. These receptors were taken from a woman under 30 in good health. Each CDR3 is given with its conserved first and last residue. The order of the fields is D gene, clone size, V gene, J gene, CDR3 protein, CDR3 DNA. D genes are given only for firm matches. Not every row has a clone size; where given, it reads once, few, many or a size class.

NA	many	TRBV14	TRBJ1-3	CASSPGNTIYF	TGTGCCAGCAGCCCTGGTAACACCATATATTTT
NA	many	TRBV6-2/TRBV6-3	TRBJ1-2	CASSAGQLYGYTF	TGTGCCAGCAGTGCCGGACAGCTTTACGGCTACACCTTC
NA	few	TRBV3-1	TRBJ2-6	CASSLPTAPPSSGANVLTF	TGTGCCAGCAGCCTACCGACCGCGCCGCCTAGCTCTGGGGCCAACGTCCTGACTTTC
NA	medium-sized	TRBV28	TRBJ1-5	CASSLVRTGQPQHF	TGTGCCAGCAGTTTAGTTAGGACGGGACAGCCCCAGCATTTT
NA	NA	TRBV9	TRBJ2-1	CASSVYGGTYNEQFF	TGTGCCAGCAGCGTATACGGGGGCACCTACAATGAGCAGTTCTTC
NA	few	TRBV5-4	TRBJ1-2	CASSPSSFDGYTF	TGTGCCAGCAGCCCTAGTTCGTTTGATGGCTACACCTTC
NA	many	TRBV12-3/TRBV12-4	TRBJ1-5	CASSKGSNQPQHF	TGTGCCAGCAGTAAGGGTAGCAATCAGCCCCAGCATTTT
TRBD1	many	TRBV20-1	TRBJ1-1	CSASQGAEAFF	TGCAGTGCTTCTCAGGGGGCTGAAGCTTTCTTT
NA	many	TRBV9	TRBJ1-2	CASGPPRGYTF	TGTGCCAGTGGGCCCCCCCGGGGCTACACCTTC
TRBD2	NA	TRBV10-2	TRBJ2-5	CASPSVQRGSETQYF	TGCGCCAGCCCGTCTGTTCAGCGGGGGTCAGAGACCCAGTACTTC
NA	many	TRBV12-3/TRBV12-4	TRBJ2-5	CASSGSDSSETQYF	TGTGCCAGCAGTGGGAGCGATTCTTCGGAGACCCAGTACTTC
TRBD2	NA	TRBV6-1	TRBJ2-3	CASSPLPWVAGSTDTQYF	TGTGCCAGCAGTCCACTTCCCTGGGTAGCGGGAAGCACAGATACGCAGTATTTT